The 9 T cell receptor beta chains presented below share a single source sample, sequenced in a study of regulatory T cells in long-lasting Graves disease (dated by TCRdb to 2020 to 2023). The time point label corresponds to: newly diagnosed GD, antithyroid drugs for less than 3 months. For both TCR sequencing and RNA sequencing, RNA was extracted from PBMCs using TRIzol. The library was made by multiplex PCR. The instrument given in TCRdb is Illumina HiSeq 4000. iRepertoire HTBI primers and Arm-PCR amplification of CDR3 regions were used to construct TCR beta libraries. TCRdb reprocessed the public reads (quality trimming at Q25 with fastp, clone calling with MiXCR) and kept in-frame beta chains. One record per CDR3 amino acid sequence lists the most common genes and DNA. This sample has 360,000 or so distinct CDR3 sequences in its table, and around 15% of those were observed once. Of the sample, around 27% falls within the top ten clones.

These sequences were also reported in another study, on T cells in Graves' hyperthyroidism and ophthalmopathy.

Specimen: peripheral blood mononuclear cells (PBMCs), collected at new diagnosis, from a patient treated with antithyroid drugs. The receptors were gathered from a man aged 40-49 years with Graves disease. Donor details come from another sample of the same person, matched by shared clones.

This clonotype came up many times. This rearrangement joins TRBV10-3 to TRBJ1-2; maybe TRBD1 (6 bases). Trimming pared 8 bases from V and 3 bases from J, leaving 16 bases between. CDR1 is ENHRY and CDR2 is SYGVKD in the germline V gene. The CDR3 loop spans 14 amino acids. CDR3 nucleotides: TGTGCCATCGCAAAACAGGGTATCGACTATGGCTACACCTTC. It yields the protein CAIAKQGIDYGYTF.

This clonotype was picked up many times. The chain couples TRBV28 to TRBJ1-4; 9 nucleotides line up with TRBD1. The CDR3 is 16 amino acids. The V gene end was trimmed by 7 bases and the J gene end by 4 bases; junction bases not matched to a gene: 10. Germline values: CDR1 MDHEN, CDR2 SYDVKM. CDR3 sequence (DNA): TGTGCCAGCAAAGGGGGACAGGGTCGTGGTAATGAAAAACTGTTTTTT. This codes for CASKGGQGRGNEKLFF.

This clonotype was seen ten or more times. The chain links TRBV28 to TRBJ2-1, with 11 bases fitting TRBD2. V gave up 7 bases and J gave up 3 bases; unmatched junction bases: 17. The CDR3 runs to 19 residues. CDR1 is MDHEN, CDR2 SYDVKM, per germline. The CDR3 sequence is CASTASVLAGGRHYNEQFF. CDR3 DNA: TGTGCCAGCACCGCCTCGGTTCTAGCGGGGGGCCGGCACTACAATGAGCAGTTCTTC.

This clonotype has a count of ten or more. J is TRBJ2-5 and V is TRBV7-9; possibly TRBD2 for D (6 bases). Between the trimmed V and J ends, which lost 5 bases and 5 bases, there was a span of 15 bases. Germline V gene data show CDR1 as SEHNR and CDR2 as FQNEAQ (reference sequence). The CDR3 has 14 residues. CDR3 sequence: CASSLLGGLETQYF. CDR3 sequence (DNA): TGTGCCAGCAGCCTACTAGGAGGGTTGGAGACCCAGTACTTC.

This clonotype was seen at least ten times. V is TRBV12-3 or TRBV12-4 and J is TRBJ2-4; the D is unclear. The CDR3 length is 12 residues. Trimming took 3 bases from V and 5 from J, leaving 5 bases between them. CDR3 bases: TGTGCCAGCAGTTTCCCAGAAAACATTCAGTACTTC. The encoded protein is CASSFPENIQYF.

This clonotype was seen repeatedly, ten times or more. The rearrangement joins TRBV2 to TRBJ1-6; no clear D gene. The V gene lost 6 bases and the J gene lost 8 bases, with 11 bases spanning the gap. The CDR3 runs to 13 residues. Germline V gene lookup returns CDR1 SNHLY and CDR2 FYNNEI. CDR3 in amino acids: CASRAGEDSPLHF. CDR3 in DNA: TGTGCCAGCAGAGCAGGCGAGGATTCACCCCTCCACTTT.

This clonotype showed up many times. V gene TRBV7-9 combines with J gene TRBJ2-7; D gene unclear. The CDR3 has 14 amino acids. Between the trimmed V and J ends, which lost 0 bases and 4 bases, there was a span of 10 bases. The V gene's germline CDR1 is SEHNR and CDR2 FQNEAQ (reference sequence). The CDR3 loop reads CASSLAARKYEQYF. CDR3 DNA sequence: TGTGCCAGCAGCTTAGCCGCACGGAAATACGAGCAGTACTTC. Together with reference TRBV7-9 and TRBJ2-7, the CDR3 gives the full variable domain: DTGVSQNPRHKITKRGQNVTFRCDPISEHNRLYWYRQTLGQGPEFLTYFQNEAQLEKSRLLSDRFSAERPKGSFSTLEIQRTEQGDSAMYLCASSLAARKYEQYFGPGTRLTVT.

Note on this clonotype: A far more abundant clone sits one base away, making this likely a read error. The genes are TRBV10-3 and TRBJ2-1; TRBD2 matches at 8 bases. The ends lost 3 bases at V and 10 bases at J; junction bases unmatched: 17. The CDR3 spans 17 residues. CDR1 ENHRY and CDR2 SYGVKD come from the germline V gene. CDR3 sequence (DNA): TGTGCCATCAGTGATCGCGGCAGCGGCGGGGGGCCCTACGAGCAGTTCTTC. Protein: CAISDRGSGGGPYEQFF.

The CDR3 DNA follows: TGTGCCACCAGCAGAGATGCGTTGAACACTGAAGCTTTCTTT. It is translated as CATSRDALNTEAFF. V and J are TRBV15 and TRBJ1-1; the D is unclear. Per germline, CDR1 LNHNV and CDR2 YYDKDF (reference sequence). V lost 0 bases to trimming and J lost 0 bases, with 5 bases between them. This CDR3 has 14 residues. Variable domain in full (rest from reference TRBV15 and TRBJ1-1): DAMVIQNPRYQVTQFGKPVTLSCSQTLNHNVMYWYQQKSSQAPKLLFHYYDKDFNNEADTPDNFQSRRPNTSFCFLDIRSPGLGDTAMYLCATSRDALNTEAFFGQGTRLTVV.